In its sample, the clone carrying this TCR beta chain was seen a few times. Its antigen is unknown. This entry belongs to a study of T cells in Graves' hyperthyroidism and ophthalmopathy. The wider study: Peripheral blood collection took place at initial diagnosis, before any treatment. Overall study results and limits: Blood also contained most expanded thyroid clonotypes above 0.001.

CDR3 size: 18 residues. CDR1 SEHNR and CDR2 FQNEAQ come from the germline V gene (reference sequence). The V end was cut by 5 bases, the J end by 0 bases, with 20 bases between. Amplified regions were TCR beta CDR3 sequences from RNA transcripts. HTBI primers drove first-round RT-PCR of the TCR CDR3. TCRdb independently ran MiXCR on the multiplex PCR reads; one entry per CDR3 protein. The table includes roughly 180,000 distinct CDR3 sequences, roughly 9.4% detected once. Diagnosis relied on clinical symptoms, serum thyroxine and TRAb, thyroid ultrasound and orbital computed tomography. Fresh peripheral blood, under 13 ml, was the source of the PBMCs.

This clonotype was sampled from a woman younger than 30 with Graves' hyperthyroidism that later progressed to Graves' ophthalmopathy. Sequencing was done on a sample of blood. The chain is built from TRBV7-9 and TRBJ1-3; D unclear. The CDR3 protein is CASSQSRMVGFSGNTIYF. DNA of the CDR3: TGTGCCAGCAGCCAATCCCGAATGGTCGGTTTCTCTGGAAACACCATATATTTT.